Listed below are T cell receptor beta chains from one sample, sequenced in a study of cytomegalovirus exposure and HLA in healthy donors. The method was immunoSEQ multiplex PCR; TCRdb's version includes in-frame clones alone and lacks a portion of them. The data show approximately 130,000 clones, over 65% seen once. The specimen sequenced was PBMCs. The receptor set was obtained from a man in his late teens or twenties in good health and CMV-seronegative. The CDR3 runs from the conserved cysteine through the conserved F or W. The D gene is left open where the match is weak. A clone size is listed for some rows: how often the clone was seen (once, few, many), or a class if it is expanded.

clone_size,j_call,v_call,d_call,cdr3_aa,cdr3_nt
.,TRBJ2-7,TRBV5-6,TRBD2,CASSAQLAGIYEQYF,TGTGCCAGCAGCGCCCAACTAGCGGGGATCTACGAGCAGTACTTC
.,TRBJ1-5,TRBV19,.,CASSIGRQPNNQPQHF,TGTGCCAGTAGTATAGGTCGACAGCCTAACAATCAGCCCCAGCATTTT
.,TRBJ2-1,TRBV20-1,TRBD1,CSAYRGNEQFF,TGCAGTGCTTACAGGGGCAATGAGCAGTTCTTC
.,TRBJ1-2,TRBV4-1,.,CASSQVGGQYYGYTF,TGCGCCAGCAGCCAAGTGGGAGGCCAGTACTATGGCTACACCTTC
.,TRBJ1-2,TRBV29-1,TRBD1,CSVEDRGLGYTF,TGCAGCGTTGAGGACAGGGGGCTTGGCTACACCTTC
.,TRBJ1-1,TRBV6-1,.,CASSETWGGREAFF,TGTGCCAGCAGTGAAACCTGGGGCGGCCGGGAAGCTTTCTTT
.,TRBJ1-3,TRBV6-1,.,CASIRGSSGNTIYF,TGTGCCAGCATCCGGGGATCGTCTGGAAACACCATATATTTT
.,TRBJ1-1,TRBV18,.,CASSSLGGEAEAFF,TGTGCCAGCTCATCGCTAGGGGGAGAGGCTGAAGCTTTCTTT
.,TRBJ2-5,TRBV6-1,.,CASSMTDQETQYF,TGTGCCAGCAGCATGACAGATCAAGAGACCCAGTACTTC
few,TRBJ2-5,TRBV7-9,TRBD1,CASTLQGGQYF,TGTGCCAGCACTCTACAGGGGGGCCAGTACTTC
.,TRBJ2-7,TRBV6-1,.,CASSETVYEQYF,TGTGCCAGCAGTGAAACAGTCTACGAGCAGTACTTC
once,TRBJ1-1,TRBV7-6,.,CASRAGMGNTEAFF,TGTGCCAGCAGGGCGGGGATGGGGAACACTGAAGCTTTCTTT
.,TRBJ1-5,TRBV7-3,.,CASSLIGPGFYSNQPQHF,TGTGCCAGCAGCTTAATAGGACCGGGATTTTATAGCAATCAGCCCCAGCATTTT
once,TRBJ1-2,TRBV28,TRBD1,CASSFTAQGAPGGYTF,TGTGCCAGCAGTTTCACCGCTCAGGGGGCGCCGGGTGGCTACACCTTC
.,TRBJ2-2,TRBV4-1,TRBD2,CASSQEAGGVTGELFF,TGCGCCAGCAGCCAAGAAGCGGGGGGTGTCACCGGGGAGCTGTTTTTT
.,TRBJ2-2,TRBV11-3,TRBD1,CASSSGTGINTGELFF,TGTGCCAGCAGCTCCGGGACAGGGATTAACACCGGGGAGCTGTTTTTT
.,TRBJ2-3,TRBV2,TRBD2,CARLSGENTDTQYF,TGTGCCAGACTTAGCGGGGAGAACACAGATACGCAGTATTTT
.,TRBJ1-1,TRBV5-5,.,CASGRPGGLAEAFF,TGTGCCAGCGGCCGGCCCGGGGGGCTGGCTGAAGCTTTCTTT
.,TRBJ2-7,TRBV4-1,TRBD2,CASSHLLGASGGHYEQYF,TGCGCCAGCAGCCATTTACTAGGGGCTAGCGGGGGCCACTACGAGCAGTACTTC
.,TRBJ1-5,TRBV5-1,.,CASSPGRSSNQPQHF,TGCGCCAGCAGCCCGGGTCGGAGTAGCAATCAGCCCCAGCATTTT
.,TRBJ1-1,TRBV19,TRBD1,CASSRPGTGLTEAFF,TGTGCCAGTAGTAGGCCCGGGACAGGCCTCACTGAAGCTTTCTTT
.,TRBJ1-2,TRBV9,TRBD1,CASSTPQGEGGYTF,TGTGCCAGCAGCACGCCACAGGGGGAGGGAGGCTACACCTTC
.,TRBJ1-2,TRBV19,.,CASSTSLGSYGYTF,TGTGCCAGTAGTACCTCCCTGGGCAGCTATGGCTACACCTTC
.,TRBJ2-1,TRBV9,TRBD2,CASGLAGAHEQFF,TGTGCCAGCGGACTAGCGGGGGCCCATGAGCAGTTCTTC
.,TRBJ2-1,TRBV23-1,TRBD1,CASRLLNRDSDNEQFF,TGCGCCAGCAGACTCCTGAACCGGGACAGCGACAATGAGCAGTTCTTC
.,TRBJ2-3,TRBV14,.,CASSPPGLASTDTQYF,TGTGCCAGCAGCCCCCCAGGGTTGGCATCCACAGATACGCAGTATTTT
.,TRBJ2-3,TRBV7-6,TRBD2,CASSLGVTSGGKDTQYF,TGTGCCAGCAGCTTAGGTGTGACTAGCGGGGGAAAAGATACGCAGTATTTT